This TCR beta chain was obtained from a study of T cells in Graves' hyperthyroidism and ophthalmopathy. Hyperthyroidism was newly diagnosed in patients aged 18 to 65 (duration under 2 months). Lactation, pregnancy, other autoimmune disease or uncontrolled infection excluded patients. The source of the PBMCs was 9.5 to 10 ml of fresh peripheral blood. Amplification of TCR beta CDR3 regions used RNA as the template. HTBI primers were the set used in a first-round RT-PCR of the TCR CDR3. TCRdb called the multiplex PCR reads again in MiXCR, with one record for every CDR3 protein. The sample shows around 300,000 distinct CDR3 sequences, roughly an eighth of them seen only once. With 1 base removed from V and 7 bases from J, the gap between germline ends came to 9 bases. Per the germline V gene, CDR1 is SGHRS and CDR2 is YFSETQ. The CDR3 runs 13 residues. This clonotype appeared a few times.

The sequence derives from a woman aged 40 to 49 with Graves' hyperthyroidism. This chain uses TRBV5-1 with TRBJ1-5, with D possibly being TRBD1 (6 bases). The sample consisted of blood. The CDR3 sequence: CASSLLGAQPQHF. CDR3 nucleotide sequence: TGCGCCAGCAGCTTGTTGGGGGCACAGCCCCAGCATTTT.